Listed below are T cell receptor beta chains from one sample, sequenced in a study of T cell changes during pregnancy in multiple sclerosis. Clones were read by immunoSEQ multiplex PCR, and TCRdb kept only the in-frame ones, dropping some. The table lists approximately 94,000 clones, about 92% of them singletons. The sample consisted of peripheral blood, taken after pregnancy. The receptors stem from a female donor with multiple sclerosis, enrolled in a pregnancy study. CDR3s include the opening cysteine and the closing phenylalanine or tryptophan. Each record gives: J gene, V gene, D gene, CDR3 protein, CDR3 DNA. D genes are given only for firm matches.

>TRBJ1-6|TRBV15|TRBD1
CATSWNRGEDSPLHF
TGTGCCACCAGCTGGAACAGGGGAGAAGATTCACCCCTCCACTTT
>TRBJ2-2|TRBV6-1|TRBD1
CASSGQGAGTGELFF
TGTGCCAGCAGTGGACAGGGGGCGGGCACCGGGGAGCTGTTTTTT
>TRBJ1-2|TRBV5-1|NA
CASSLGQGSGYTF
TGCGCCAGCAGCTTGGGGCAGGGCTCTGGCTACACCTTC
>TRBJ1-2|TRBV2|NA
CASIFGQSYGYTF
TGTGCCAGCATCTTCGGACAAAGCTATGGCTACACCTTC
>TRBJ1-2|TRBV4-3|NA
CASSQARQPFYGYTF
TGCGCCAGCAGCCAAGCCCGACAGCCCTTCTATGGCTACACCTTC
>TRBJ2-3|TRBV5-4|TRBD2
CASSLGGRVTDTQYF
TGTGCCAGCAGCTTAGGCGGGAGGGTAACAGATACGCAGTATTTT
>TRBJ2-7|TRBV30|NA
CAWSGQESYEQYF
TGTGCCTGGAGTGGTCAGGAATCCTACGAGCAGTACTTC
>TRBJ1-2|TRBV19|NA
CASSPGYGYTF
TGTGCCAGTAGCCCGGGGTACGGCTACACCTTC
>TRBJ2-7|TRBV7-2|TRBD2
CASSYGTSGAASYEQYF
TGTGCCAGCAGCTACGGGACTAGCGGAGCTGCCTCCTACGAGCAGTACTTC
>TRBJ2-1|TRBV7-2|TRBD2
CASSSRKGTSHNEQFF
TGTGCCAGCAGCTCACGAAAAGGGACTAGCCACAATGAGCAGTTCTTC
>TRBJ1-4|TRBV13|NA
CASSLQGTNEKLFF
TGTGCCAGCAGCTTACAGGGAACGAATGAAAAACTGTTTTTT
>TRBJ1-1|TRBV6-5|TRBD1
CASIPYQGDTEAFF
TGTGCCAGCATCCCCTACCAGGGGGACACTGAAGCTTTCTTT